This entry features one T cell receptor (beta chain) sequence. This clone showed up just once. The antigen it binds to is not known. The record has no base qualities; no much larger clone is one base away. This sample is part of a study of radiotherapy plus CTLA-4 blockade in lung cancer (dated by TCRdb to 2016 to 2018). For context, the study as a whole: Objective responses occurred in around 19% of enrolled patients, and about 30% achieved disease control. What the research found in general, with its limitations: After treatment with radiotherapy and ipilimumab, TCR clones that came from tumors expanded in the peripheral blood. The strongest predictors of response were reported to be early dynamic shifts in blood T cell clones along with a rise in serum interferon-beta following radiation.

The study tested focal radiation therapy combined with CTLA-4 blockade (ipilimumab) in patients with chemo-refractory metastatic non-small-cell lung cancer. Preparation of the library involved the immunoSEQ multiplex PCR assay. The immuneACCESS repertoire file appears here via TCRdb, limited to in-frame rearrangements. These files lack a portion of the clones; in checked studies, under half of the deficit traces to unresolved V genes, and the cause of the others is not known. For this sample the table gives about 48,000 clones, of which 80% to 90% were detected only once. The ten largest make up roughly 17% of the sample. Relative to germline, V is 4 bases shorter and J is 2 bases shorter, with 18 bases between their ends. For CDR1 and CDR2, the germline V gene lists SGDLS and YYNGEE. The CDR3 holds 16 amino acids from the cysteine to the phenylalanine. The retained sequence is limited to the CDR3, 48 bases, with the frame set at the first base.

This TCR was sampled from a human donor with non-small cell lung cancer that progressed on radiotherapy plus ipilimumab. Some clones in this sample may be carry-over from other donors' samples. This sequence uses TRBV9 and TRBJ1-1; a weak D assignment points to TRBD1 (6 bases agree). The sequencing used peripheral blood, collected from a patient treated with radiotherapy plus ipilimumab. The DNA reads as follows: TGTGCCAGCAGCCGCGGAGGAGGACAGAGCAACACTGAAGCTTTCTTT. Its protein product is CASSRGGGQSNTEAFF.